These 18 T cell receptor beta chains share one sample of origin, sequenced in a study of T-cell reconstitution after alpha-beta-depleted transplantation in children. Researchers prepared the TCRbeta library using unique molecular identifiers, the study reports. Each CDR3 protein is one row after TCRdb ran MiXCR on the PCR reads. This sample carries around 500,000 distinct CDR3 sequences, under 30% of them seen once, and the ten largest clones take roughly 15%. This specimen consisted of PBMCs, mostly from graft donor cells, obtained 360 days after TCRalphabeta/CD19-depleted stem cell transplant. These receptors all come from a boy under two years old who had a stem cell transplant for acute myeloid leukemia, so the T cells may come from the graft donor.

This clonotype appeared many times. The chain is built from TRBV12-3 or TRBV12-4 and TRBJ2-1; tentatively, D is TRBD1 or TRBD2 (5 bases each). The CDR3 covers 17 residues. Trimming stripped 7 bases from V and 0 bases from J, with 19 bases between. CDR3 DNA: TGTGCCAGCAACCAAACGCCGGGACGTAGCTCCTACAATGAGCAGTTCTTC. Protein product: CASNQTPGRSSYNEQFF.

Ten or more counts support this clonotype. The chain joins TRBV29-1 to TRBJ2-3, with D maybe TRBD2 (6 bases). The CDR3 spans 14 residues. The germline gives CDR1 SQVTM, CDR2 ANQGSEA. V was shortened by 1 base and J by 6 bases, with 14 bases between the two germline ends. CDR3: CSVEGAGRSDTQYF. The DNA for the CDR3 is TGCAGCGTTGAAGGAGCGGGCCGGTCGGATACGCAGTATTTT.

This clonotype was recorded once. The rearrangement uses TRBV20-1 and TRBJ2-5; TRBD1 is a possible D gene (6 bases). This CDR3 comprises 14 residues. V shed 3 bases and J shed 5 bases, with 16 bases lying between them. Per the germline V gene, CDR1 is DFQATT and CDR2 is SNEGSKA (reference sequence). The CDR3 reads CSASAGAMMETQYF. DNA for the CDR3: TGCAGTGCTAGTGCAGGGGCGATGATGGAGACCCAGTACTTC.

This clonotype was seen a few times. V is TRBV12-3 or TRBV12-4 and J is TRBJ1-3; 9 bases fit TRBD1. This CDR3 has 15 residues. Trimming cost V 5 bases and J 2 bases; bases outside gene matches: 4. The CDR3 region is CASSTGTGTGNTIYF. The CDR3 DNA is TGTGCCAGCAGTACCGGGACAGGGACTGGAAACACCATATATTTT.

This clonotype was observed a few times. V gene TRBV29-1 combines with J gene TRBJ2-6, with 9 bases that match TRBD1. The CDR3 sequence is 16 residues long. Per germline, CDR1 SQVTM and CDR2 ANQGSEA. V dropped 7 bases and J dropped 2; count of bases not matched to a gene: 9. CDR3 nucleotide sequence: TGCAGCGCCGTGGGACAGGGTGAGGCTGGGGCCAACGTCCTGACTTTC. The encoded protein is CSAVGQGEAGANVLTF.

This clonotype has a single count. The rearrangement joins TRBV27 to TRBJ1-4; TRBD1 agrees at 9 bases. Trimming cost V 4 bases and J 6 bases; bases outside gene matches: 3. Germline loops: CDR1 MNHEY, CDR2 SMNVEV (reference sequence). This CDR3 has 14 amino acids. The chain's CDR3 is CASSWDRADEKLFF. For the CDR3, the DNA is TGTGCCAGCAGTTGGGACAGGGCCGATGAAAAACTGTTTTTT. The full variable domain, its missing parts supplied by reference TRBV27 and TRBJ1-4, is EAQVTQNPRYLITVTGKKLTVTCSQNMNHEYMSWYRQDPGLGLRQIYYSMNVEVTDKGDVPEGYKVSRKEKRNFPLILESPSPNQTSLYFCASSWDRADEKLFFGSGTQLSVL.

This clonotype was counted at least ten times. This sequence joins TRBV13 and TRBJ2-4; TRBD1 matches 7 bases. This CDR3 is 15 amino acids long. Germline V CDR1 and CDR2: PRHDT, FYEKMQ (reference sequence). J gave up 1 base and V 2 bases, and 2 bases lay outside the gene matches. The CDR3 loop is CASSLSQGAKNIQYF. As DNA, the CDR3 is TGTGCCAGCAGCTTATCACAGGGGGCCAAAAACATTCAGTACTTC.

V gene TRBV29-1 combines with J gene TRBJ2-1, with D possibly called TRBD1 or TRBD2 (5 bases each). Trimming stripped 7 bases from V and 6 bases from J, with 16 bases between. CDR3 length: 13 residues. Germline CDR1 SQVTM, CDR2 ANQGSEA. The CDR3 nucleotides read TGCAGCGCCCTCTGGGACCCCATCAATGAGCAGTTCTTC. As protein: CSALWDPINEQFF.

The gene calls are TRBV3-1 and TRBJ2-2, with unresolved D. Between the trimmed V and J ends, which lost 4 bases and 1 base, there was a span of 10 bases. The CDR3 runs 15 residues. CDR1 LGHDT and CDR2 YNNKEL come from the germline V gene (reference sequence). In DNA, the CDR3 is TGTGCCAGCAGCCGCCTTAGAGGGAACACCGGGGAGCTGTTTTTT. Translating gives CASSRLRGNTGELFF.

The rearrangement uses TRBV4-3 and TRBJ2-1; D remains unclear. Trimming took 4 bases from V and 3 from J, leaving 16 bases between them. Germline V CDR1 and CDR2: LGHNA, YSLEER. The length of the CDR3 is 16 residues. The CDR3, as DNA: TGCGCCAGCAGCCCTGCGTTTGGGGTCGGCTACAATGAGCAGTTCTTC. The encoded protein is CASSPAFGVGYNEQFF.

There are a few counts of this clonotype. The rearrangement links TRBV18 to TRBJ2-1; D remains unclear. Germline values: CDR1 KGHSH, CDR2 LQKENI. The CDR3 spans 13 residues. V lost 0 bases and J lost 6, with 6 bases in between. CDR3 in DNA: TGTGCCAGCTCACCACCGTCAGGCAATGAGCAGTTCTTC. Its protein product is CASSPPSGNEQFF.

CDR3 loop: CASSPEVFYNEQFF. The CDR3 nucleotides read TGCGCCAGCAGCCCGGAGGTTTTCTACAATGAGCAGTTCTTC. V is TRBV4-1 and J is TRBJ2-1; perhaps TRBD2 as D (5 bases). CDR1 and CDR2 from the germline V gene are MGHRA and YSYEKL. The CDR3 is 14 residues long. Trimming cost V 4 bases and J 3 bases, with 10 bases left between them.

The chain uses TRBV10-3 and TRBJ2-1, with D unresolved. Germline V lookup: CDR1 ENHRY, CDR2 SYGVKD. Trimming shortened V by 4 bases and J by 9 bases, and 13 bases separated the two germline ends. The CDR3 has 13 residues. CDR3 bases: TGTGCCATCAGTGCCCGACCAGGCGGTGAGCAGTTCTTC. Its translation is CAISARPGGEQFF.

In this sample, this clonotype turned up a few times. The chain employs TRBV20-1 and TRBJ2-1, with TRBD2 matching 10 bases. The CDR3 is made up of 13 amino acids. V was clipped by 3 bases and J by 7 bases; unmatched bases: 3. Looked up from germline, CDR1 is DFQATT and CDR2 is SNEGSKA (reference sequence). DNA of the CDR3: TGCAGTGCTAGGGGACTAGCGCCTAATGAGCAGTTCTTC. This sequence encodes CSARGLAPNEQFF.

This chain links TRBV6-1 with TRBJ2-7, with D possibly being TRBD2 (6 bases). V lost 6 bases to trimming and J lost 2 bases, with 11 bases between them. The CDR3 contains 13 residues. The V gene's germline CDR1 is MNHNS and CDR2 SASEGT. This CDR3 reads CASRPGLPYEQYF. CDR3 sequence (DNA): TGTGCCAGCAGACCCGGACTACCCTACGAGCAGTACTTC.

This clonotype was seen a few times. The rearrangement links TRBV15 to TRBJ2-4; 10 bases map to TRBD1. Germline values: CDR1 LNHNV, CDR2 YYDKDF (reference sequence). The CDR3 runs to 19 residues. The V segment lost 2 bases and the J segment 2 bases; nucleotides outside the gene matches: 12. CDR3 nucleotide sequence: TGTGCCACCAGCAGACGACAGGGGGCGGCTGGGGATTCCAAAAACATTCAGTACTTC. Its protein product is CATSRRQGAAGDSKNIQYF.

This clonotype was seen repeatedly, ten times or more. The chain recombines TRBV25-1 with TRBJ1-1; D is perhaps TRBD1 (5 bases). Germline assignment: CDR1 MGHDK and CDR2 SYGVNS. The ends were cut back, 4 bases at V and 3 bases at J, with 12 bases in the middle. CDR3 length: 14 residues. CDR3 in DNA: TGTGCCAGCAGTGTATTCCCGGGGGACACTGAAGCTTTCTTT. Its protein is CASSVFPGDTEAFF.

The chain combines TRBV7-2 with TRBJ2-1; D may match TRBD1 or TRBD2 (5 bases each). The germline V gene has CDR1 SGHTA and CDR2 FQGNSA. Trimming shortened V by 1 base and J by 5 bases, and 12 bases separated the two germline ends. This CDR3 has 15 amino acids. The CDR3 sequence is CASSLGDRDHNEQFF. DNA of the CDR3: TGTGCCAGCAGCTTAGGGGACCGGGACCACAATGAGCAGTTCTTC.